This is a list of T cell receptor beta chains from one sample in a study of shared clonotypes between healthy human individuals. TCRdb's copy holds only in-frame clones and misses some; the assay was immunoSEQ multiplex PCR. The table has about a million clones, roughly 80% seen once. The source material was memory CD4+ T cells from PBMCs. The receptors were sampled from a man aged 18 to 29 in good health. Some clones in this sample may be carry-over from other donors' samples. The CDR3 runs from the conserved cysteine through the conserved F or W.

TRBJ2-6 | TRBV5-1 | CASSFDGSGANVLTF
TRBJ1-2 | TRBV2 | CASSGVRGLVGYTF
TRBJ2-1 | TRBV28 | CASSLRGLVSDEQFF
TRBJ1-1 | TRBV5-1 | CASGDSLNTEAFF
TRBJ2-5 | TRBV4-1 | CASSQLGSLAEKDEVTQYF
TRBJ2-1 | TRBV18 | CASSPGQDNEQFF
TRBJ2-7 | TRBV6-5 | CASSLGLAGLQYF
TRBJ2-3 | TRBV20-1 | CSARRSDTQYF
TRBJ2-1 | TRBV27 | CASSLGQGLYNEQFF
TRBJ1-4 | TRBV27 | CASPDSRNEKLFF
TRBJ2-5 | TRBV18 | CASSQSAGEETQYF
TRBJ1-1 | TRBV5-1 | CASRRGDEAFF
TRBJ2-3 | TRBV5-4 | CASSLGGGSDTQYF
TRBJ2-7 | TRBV15 | CATSRERVSSYEQYF
TRBJ2-1 | TRBV29-1 | CSVEDPTSALRNEQFF
TRBJ2-1 | TRBV29-1 | CSAYTGTGIFNEQFF